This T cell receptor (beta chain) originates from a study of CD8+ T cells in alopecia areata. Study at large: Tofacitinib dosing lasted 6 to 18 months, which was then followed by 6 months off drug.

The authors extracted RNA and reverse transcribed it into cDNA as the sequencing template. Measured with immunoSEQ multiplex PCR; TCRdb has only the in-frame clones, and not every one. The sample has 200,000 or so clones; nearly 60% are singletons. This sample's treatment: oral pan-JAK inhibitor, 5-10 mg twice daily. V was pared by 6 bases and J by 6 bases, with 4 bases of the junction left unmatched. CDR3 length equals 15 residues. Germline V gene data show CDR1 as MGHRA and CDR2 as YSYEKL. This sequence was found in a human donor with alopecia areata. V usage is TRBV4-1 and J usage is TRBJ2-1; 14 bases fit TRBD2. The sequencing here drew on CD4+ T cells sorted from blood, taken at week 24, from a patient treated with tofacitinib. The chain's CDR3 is CASSRLAGGPNEQFF. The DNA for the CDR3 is TGCGCCAGCAGTCGACTAGCGGGGGGGCCCAATGAGCAGTTCTTC.